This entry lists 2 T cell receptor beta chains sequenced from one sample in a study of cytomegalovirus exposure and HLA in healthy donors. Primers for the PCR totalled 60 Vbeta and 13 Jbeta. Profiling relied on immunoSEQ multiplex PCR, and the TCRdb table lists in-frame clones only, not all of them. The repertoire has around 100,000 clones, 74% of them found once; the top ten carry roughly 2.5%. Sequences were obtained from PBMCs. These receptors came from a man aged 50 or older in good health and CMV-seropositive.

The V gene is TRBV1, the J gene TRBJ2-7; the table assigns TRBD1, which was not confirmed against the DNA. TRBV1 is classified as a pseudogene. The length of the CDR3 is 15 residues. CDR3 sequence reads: CTSSQDPSRGFEQYF. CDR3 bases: TGCACCAGCAGCCAAGACCCCAGCAGGGGTTTCGAGCAGTACTTC.

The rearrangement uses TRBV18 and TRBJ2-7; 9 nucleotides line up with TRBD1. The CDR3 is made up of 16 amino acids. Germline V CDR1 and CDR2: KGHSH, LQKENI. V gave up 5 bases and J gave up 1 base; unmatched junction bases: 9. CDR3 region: CASSFSGTGSSYEQYF. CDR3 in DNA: TGTGCCAGCTCATTTTCCGGGACAGGGTCTTCCTACGAGCAGTACTTC.